This T cell receptor beta chain was profiled in a study of human T cells and chemical hapten exposure (dated by TCRdb to the early 2020s). Regarding the research as a whole: For sensitization, 2% DPC in acetone was applied to a 2 cm by 2 cm area of upper inner arm skin. Throughout the approximately 25-week study period, patients were also given weekly therapeutic DPC doses on the scalp. Patch testing on the upper back used Finn chambers containing 0.01% DPC, with scoring done after 6 days according to International Contact Dermatitis Research Group standards. Most of the patients in the cohort were female, and the cohort covered alopecia areata with under or over 50% scalp involvement, alopecia totalis and alopecia universalis. Libraries were pooled for sequencing, and per-sample TCR yields varied mainly because of small differences in library volumes within the pool. This study followed changes in the peripheral blood TCR repertoire in vivo during primary and secondary sensitization of alopecia patients to the hapten diphenylcyclopropenone (DPC). Patient blood was sampled pre-sensitization (week 0) and at 2, 6 and about 24 weeks after DPC sensitization. For TCR sequencing, blood came from 25 to 35 alopecia patients at anywhere from one to four time points (pre-sensitization, 2, 6 and 24 weeks).

Points the paper makes about the study in general: DPC sensitization did not change how many TCRs were above 1 in 1000 frequency, and no evidence was found of alterations in global repertoire structure. A positive correlation was found between the number of PT1 expanded TCRs and patch test score, with significance reached at thresholds 8, 16 and 32 but not 4. Significantly more large CDR3 similarity clusters were formed by expanded TCRs than by pre-sensitization or healthy control sets, consistent with antigen-driven responses. All patients had alopecia, a presumed autoimmune disease, so their immune response might differ from that of healthy individuals. After repeated subsampling, the strength of the expansion versus patch-test correlation and the threshold at which it became significant changed.

The protocol used for the library was RACE. TCRdb names NextSeq 500 as the instrument used. During library preparation, unique molecular identifiers were attached to individual cDNA molecules so that TCRs could be counted in a quantitative, reproducible way. Both TCR alpha and TCR beta chains were sequenced from each blood RNA sample. The authors processed their data as follows. A median of about 87,000 TCRs per sample was observed, with a range of 23,224 to 690,600. V, J and CDR3 annotation of the TCR reads was carried out using the Decombinator software suite. To make PS versus PT1 abundance plots, every sample was subsampled to the same number of TCRs (28,000). TCRs were defined as expanded if absent before sensitization and observed at least eight times at the 2-week time point. TCRdb ran its own pipeline on the public reads, namely fastp trimming at Q25 and MiXCR clone calling, and kept in-frame beta chains. Each CDR3 protein appears once, grouped with its most common genes and DNA. Here the V and J calls rest on TCRdb's processing, not on the authors' analysis. The sample table shows over 150,000 distinct CDR3 sequences, and 28% are seen once. About 2.1% of the sample goes to the ten largest clones.

The CDR3 covers 14 residues, taking in both the cysteine and the phenylalanine. Of all the DNA, just the CDR3 is kept, 42 bases in frame from base 1. At the junction V is shortened by 4 bases and J by 0 bases; bases outside the gene matches: 2. Sample time point, as interpreted from the label and publication: patch test 3, about 24 weeks after DPC sensitization. In light of the paper, this sample's treatment or condition label describes: therapeutic diphenylcyclopropenone sensitization with weekly scalp DPC. Blood at each patch-test visit was drawn before the patch test was applied. To be eligible, patients had to be aged 18 to 70, diagnosed with alopecia and judged suitable for DPC therapy, while pregnant patients were excluded. Total RNA was extracted from unfractionated whole blood collected in Tempus Blood RNA tubes. This clonotype came up a few times. Its cognate antigen has yet to be identified. The sample holds no much larger clone one base away, and base qualities are not on file.

Sequences were derived from whole blood, sampled in connection with sensitization to the hapten diphenylcyclopropenone (DPC). The V and J genes are TRBV12-3 or TRBV12-4 and TRBJ1-2; 7 nucleotides in the junction match TRBD1. The TCR sequence derives from a woman aged 18-29 years with alopecia areata. Some clones in this sample may be carry-over from other donors' samples. The CDR3 sequence is CASSWQGANYGYTF. The DNA reads TGTGCCAGCAGTTGGCAGGGGGCTAACTATGGCTACACCTTC.